This T cell receptor beta chain was retrieved from a study of neurological immune-mediated disorders. Study-wide findings and caveats: TCR-beta repertoires seemed private in all groups, with no expanded CDR3 amino acid sequences shared.

Germline V gives CDR1 SNHLY, CDR2 FYNNEI. The CDR3 runs 15 residues. J was trimmed by 4 bases and V by 3 bases; bases with no gene match: 3. The cDNA came from 5'RACE, which used 10-nucleotide random UMIs. TCRdb independently ran MiXCR on the 5' RACE reads; one entry per CDR3 protein. The sample includes 55,000 to 70,000 distinct CDR3 sequences, around 10% of them seen just once. This clonotype occurred many times. Antigen specificity is unknown. The unsorted libraries were made from 2 million PBMCs kept at -80 C. Sequenced sample: PBMCs. The receptor was derived from a man in his fifties or sixties in good health. This sequence joins TRBV2 and TRBJ2-1; 10 bases are shared with TRBD1. Written as DNA, the CDR3 is TGTGCCAGCAGTGAGGAGGACAGGGGGTACAATGAGCAGTTCTTC. It is translated as CASSEEDRGYNEQFF.